The rows below give T cell receptor beta chains drawn from one sample of a study of control samples from healthy donors and cancer patients. TCRdb keeps only in-frame clones here, not all; method: immunoSEQ multiplex PCR. This sample has 100,000 to 150,000 clones; roughly 89% occur once, and the top ten carry 4.5% to 7%. What was sequenced was blood. The origin of the receptors is a man younger than 30 in good health. Both conserved end residues are part of each CDR3. The D gene is left open where the match is weak. Expanded clones are given a class, and other clones once, few, many or no size at all.

V,D,size,J,CDR3,DNA
TRBV10-1,NA,NA,TRBJ2-1,CASSESTAEQFF,TGCGCCAGCAGTGAGTCGACGGCGGAGCAGTTCTTC
TRBV4-1,NA,NA,TRBJ1-2,CASSSLTSYGYTF,TGCGCCAGCAGCTCTCTAACCAGCTATGGCTACACCTTC
TRBV5-4,TRBD1,NA,TRBJ1-6,CASSSGQELISPLHF,TGTGCCAGCAGCTCAGGACAGGAGCTCATTTCACCCCTCCACTTT
TRBV6-5,NA,NA,TRBJ2-7,CASSYGAGALYEQYF,TGTGCCAGCAGTTACGGGGCGGGGGCCCTCTACGAGCAGTACTTC
TRBV6-2/TRBV6-3,NA,NA,TRBJ1-2,CASSHFDTGYTF,TGTGCCAGCAGCCACTTCGACACTGGCTACACCTTC
TRBV5-1,NA,NA,TRBJ2-1,CASSLHRSDEQFF,TGCGCCAGCAGCTTGCATCGCTCGGATGAGCAGTTCTTC
TRBV7-9,NA,NA,TRBJ1-2,CASSFEANYGYTF,TGTGCCAGCAGCTTCGAAGCTAACTATGGCTACACCTTC
TRBV30,NA,few,TRBJ1-6,CAWIGSYNSPLHF,TGTGCCTGGATCGGCTCCTATAATTCACCCCTCCACTTT
TRBV19,NA,NA,TRBJ2-3,CASSIAPGTDTQYF,TGTGCCAGTAGTATAGCGCCAGGAACAGATACGCAGTATTTT
TRBV2,TRBD2,NA,TRBJ2-3,CASRDPSGGVTDTQYF,TGTGCCAGCAGGGACCCCTCCGGGGGGGTCACAGATACGCAGTATTTT
TRBV9,NA,NA,TRBJ1-2,CASSVERAGRANYGYTF,TGTGCCAGCAGCGTAGAGAGGGCAGGGAGAGCTAACTATGGCTACACCTTC
TRBV2,NA,NA,TRBJ1-1,CARTPGDMNTEAFF,TGTGCCAGAACCCCTGGGGACATGAACACTGAAGCTTTCTTT
TRBV5-1,NA,once,TRBJ1-1,CASSLAGGGTEAFF,TGCGCCAGCAGCTTGGCCGGGGGAGGCACTGAAGCTTTCTTT
TRBV6-6,TRBD2,NA,TRBJ2-5,CASSKAGGTETQYF,TGTGCCAGCAGTAAGGCGGGGGGAACTGAAACCCAGTACTTC
TRBV7-9,TRBD1,NA,TRBJ2-5,CASSLKDREQETQYF,TGTGCCAGCAGCCTCAAGGACAGGGAACAAGAGACCCAGTACTTC
TRBV4-1,NA,NA,TRBJ1-5,CASSLIPLRVGDSNQPQHF,TGCGCCAGCAGCCTTATTCCCCTCAGAGTCGGGGATAGCAATCAGCCCCAGCATTTT
TRBV6-6,NA,NA,TRBJ1-5,CASRSSGVGSNQPQHF,TGTGCCAGCAGGAGCTCTGGGGTGGGATCGAATCAGCCCCAGCATTTT
TRBV20-1,NA,NA,TRBJ1-2,CSASYYGYTF,TGCAGTGCTAGTTACTATGGCTACACCTTC
TRBV3-1/TRBV3-2,TRBD2,NA,TRBJ2-1,CASSPPGGGSYNEQFF,TGTGCCAGCAGCCCGCCGGGCGGGGGGTCCTACAATGAGCAGTTCTTC
TRBV5-1,NA,NA,TRBJ2-7,CASSFEGPAYEQYF,TGCGCCAGCAGCTTTGAAGGGCCTGCCTACGAGCAGTACTTC
TRBV5-4,TRBD1,few,TRBJ1-6,CASRRSGQGVNSPLHF,TGTGCCAGCAGAAGATCTGGACAGGGGGTTAATTCACCCCTCCACTTT
TRBV19,NA,NA,TRBJ1-4,CASSISGPNEKLFF,TGTGCCAGTAGTATCAGCGGGCCTAATGAAAAACTGTTTTTT
TRBV27,NA,NA,TRBJ1-1,CASRVWAVANTEAFF,TGTGCCAGCAGGGTATGGGCAGTAGCGAACACTGAAGCTTTCTTT
TRBV5-5,TRBD2,NA,TRBJ2-3,CASSLSPGGLSTDTQYF,TGTGCCAGCAGCCTAAGCCCGGGGGGGCTGAGCACAGATACGCAGTATTTT
TRBV18,NA,NA,TRBJ1-5,CASSSTGLDQPQHF,TGTGCCAGCTCATCTACAGGGCTAGATCAGCCCCAGCATTTT
TRBV13,TRBD1,NA,TRBJ2-1,CASSLGTGSYNEQFF,TGTGCCAGCAGCCTCGGGACAGGGAGCTACAATGAGCAGTTCTTC
TRBV6-1,NA,once,TRBJ1-6,CASSELVLAGNSPLHF,TGTGCCAGCAGTGAACTCGTCCTAGCCGGGAATTCACCCCTCCACTTT
TRBV3-1/TRBV3-2,TRBD1,NA,TRBJ1-2,CASSPDRVRGYTF,TGTGCCAGCAGTCCTGACAGGGTGCGTGGCTACACCTTC
TRBV28,NA,NA,TRBJ2-5,CASRTTGFTETQYF,TGTGCCAGCAGGACGACAGGTTTTACGGAGACCCAGTACTTC
TRBV5-6,NA,NA,TRBJ1-4,CASSLGGRRVNEKLFF,TGTGCCAGCAGCTTGGGTGGGCGGCGAGTTAATGAAAAACTGTTTTTT
TRBV10-3,NA,NA,TRBJ1-3,CAIMGAAGNTIYF,TGTGCCATCATGGGAGCGGCTGGAAACACCATATATTTT
TRBV30,NA,NA,TRBJ1-4,CAWSLGGNANEKLFF,TGTGCCTGGAGCCTTGGGGGTAACGCAAATGAAAAACTGTTTTTT
TRBV18,NA,NA,TRBJ1-4,CASSPRQVTATNEKLFF,TGTGCCAGCTCCCCCCGACAGGTTACCGCAACTAATGAAAAACTGTTTTTT
TRBV29-1,NA,NA,TRBJ2-5,CSVEEGWTQETQYF,TGCAGCGTTGAGGAGGGGTGGACCCAAGAGACCCAGTACTTC
TRBV7-2,NA,NA,TRBJ1-2,CASTLSMAGSAYGYTF,TGTGCCAGCACCTTAAGCATGGCAGGTTCTGCCTATGGCTACACCTTC
TRBV21-1,NA,NA,TRBJ2-1,CASSNCGWLYNEQFF,TGTGCCAGCAGCAATTGCGGGTGGCTTTACAATGAGCAGTTCTTC
TRBV10-3,NA,NA,TRBJ1-1,CAISESWGETTEAFF,TGTGCCATCAGTGAGTCGTGGGGAGAGACCACTGAAGCTTTCTTT
TRBV29-1,NA,NA,TRBJ1-1,CSVEDLTDSLNTEAFF,TGCAGCGTTGAAGATCTTACAGATAGCCTAAACACTGAAGCTTTCTTT
TRBV5-1,NA,NA,TRBJ2-5,CASSIAGTKETQYF,TGCGCCAGCAGCATTGCCGGGACGAAAGAGACCCAGTACTTC
TRBV6-6,NA,NA,TRBJ2-7,CASTGGHEQYF,TGTGCCAGCACTGGGGGCCACGAGCAGTACTTC
TRBV10-2,TRBD2,NA,TRBJ2-5,CASSETSGGARETQYF,TGCGCCAGCAGTGAAACTAGCGGGGGGGCCCGGGAGACCCAGTACTTC
TRBV7-2,TRBD1,NA,TRBJ1-1,CASSADRGNTEAFF,TGTGCCAGCAGCGCGGACAGGGGTAACACTGAAGCTTTCTTT
TRBV6-1,TRBD2,NA,TRBJ2-5,CASSESLAGTQETQYF,TGTGCCAGCAGTGAATCACTAGCGGGTACCCAAGAGACCCAGTACTTC
TRBV6-5,NA,NA,TRBJ2-7,CASSYSSAESSYEQYF,TGTGCCAGCAGTTACTCGTCCGCTGAGAGCTCCTACGAGCAGTACTTC
TRBV11-2,NA,NA,TRBJ1-3,CASSFKSSSGVHTIYF,TGTGCCAGCAGCTTCAAATCTTCGTCAGGGGTGCACACCATATATTTT
TRBV19,TRBD1,NA,TRBJ1-5,CASSTGTGATGHF,TGTGCCAGTAGCACCGGGACAGGGGCTACGGGGCATTTT
TRBV27,TRBD2,many,TRBJ2-2,CASSPRGGVGAGELFF,TGTGCCAGCAGTCCCCGGGGGGGAGTAGGGGCCGGGGAGCTGTTTTTT
TRBV11-2,NA,NA,TRBJ1-5,CASSLGSNQPQHF,TGTGCCAGCAGCTTAGGGAGCAATCAGCCCCAGCATTTT
TRBV6-6,NA,NA,TRBJ2-3,CASSLSTRSDSDTQYF,TGTGCCAGCAGTTTATCGACTAGGAGCGATTCAGATACGCAGTATTTT
TRBV2,NA,few,TRBJ2-5,CASAPRRETQYF,TGTGCCAGCGCACCCCGTCGAGAGACCCAGTACTTC
TRBV2,TRBD1,NA,TRBJ1-6,CASSATGDNSPLHF,TGTGCCAGCAGTGCTACAGGGGACAATTCACCCCTCCACTTT
TRBV18,NA,NA,TRBJ1-1,CASSPPVTGVEAFF,TGTGCCAGCTCACCACCGGTGACAGGAGTTGAAGCTTTCTTT
TRBV4-1,NA,NA,TRBJ2-3,CASSQLQGISSTDTQYF,TGCGCCAGCAGCCAACTGCAGGGGATTTCTAGCACAGATACGCAGTATTTT